Presented here are 17 T cell receptor beta chains from one specimen sequenced in a study of beta chain features in type 1 diabetes. cDNA synthesis used the whole RNA isolate, giving expressed TCRB sequences. Libraries were prepared by immunoSEQ multiplex PCR; TCRdb keeps only in-frame clonotypes and omits some of them. The sample consists of approximately 470,000 clones, about 29% of them appearing once. The sequenced sample was naive CD4+ T cells from blood. These receptors came from a man younger than 35 in good health.

This clone showed up just a few times. This rearrangement joins TRBV11-2 to TRBJ2-1; 7 bases are a match to TRBD2. This CDR3 spans 15 amino acids. The V segment lost 3 bases and the J segment 4 bases; nucleotides outside the gene matches: 6. Looked up from germline, CDR1 is SGHAT and CDR2 is FQNNGV. CDR3 sequence reads: CASSFRSSGYNEQFF. The CDR3 DNA reads TGTGCCAGCAGCTTTCGGTCTAGCGGATACAATGAGCAGTTCTTC.

This clone was seen only a few times. The J gene is TRBJ2-1, the V gene TRBV14, with D tentatively TRBD1 or TRBD2 (5 bases each). Germline CDR1 SGHDN, CDR2 FVKESK. Trimming removed 2 bases from V and 7 bases from J, with 15 bases in between. CDR3 size: 15 residues. The CDR3: CASSQRGKSINEQFF. CDR3 DNA: TGTGCCAGCAGCCAACGGGGCAAGTCAATAAATGAGCAGTTCTTC. The whole variable domain, remainder taken from reference TRBV14 and TRBJ2-1, is EAGVTQFPSHSVIEKGQTVTLRCDPISGHDNLYWYRRVMGKEIKFLLHFVKESKQDESGMPNNRFLAERTGGTYSTLKVQPAELEDSGVYFCASSQRGKSINEQFFGPGTRLTVL.

This clone was observed a few times. V and J are TRBV5-6 and TRBJ2-1; a possible D gene is TRBD1 (6 bases). The CDR3 extends over 16 amino acids. Germline V lookup: CDR1 SGHDT, CDR2 YYEEEE. Trimming cost V 2 bases and J 4 bases, with 16 bases left between them. The CDR3 here is CASSFKQGNGYNEQFF. CDR3 sequence (DNA): TGTGCCAGCAGCTTTAAACAGGGTAACGGGTACAATGAGCAGTTCTTC.

The chain uses TRBV9 and TRBJ2-3; a possible D gene is TRBD2 (6 bases). V was pared by 2 bases and J by 3 bases, with 16 bases between. This CDR3 contains 16 residues. The germline CDR1 and CDR2 sequences are SGDLS and YYNGEE. CDR3: CASSVGQRETTDTQYF. In DNA, the CDR3 is TGTGCCAGCAGCGTCGGGCAACGGGAGACTACAGATACGCAGTATTTT.

This clone was detected only a few times. This chain connects TRBV7-2 to TRBJ1-1; D ambiguous. The V gene lost 5 bases and the J gene lost 0 bases, with 7 bases spanning the gap. The germline V gene has CDR1 SGHTA and CDR2 FQGNSA. CDR3 length: 13 amino acids. Here the CDR3 reads CASSLGMNTEAFF. The DNA for the CDR3 is TGTGCCAGCAGCCTAGGTATGAACACTGAAGCTTTCTTT.

The gene calls are TRBV2 and TRBJ2-1, with 15 bases aligning to TRBD2. The trim removed 4 bases at V and 14 bases at J, leaving 3 bases unmatched. Per germline, CDR1 SNHLY and CDR2 FYNNEI. The CDR3 length is 13 residues. As DNA, the CDR3 is TGTGCCAGCAGTGCCGGGACTAGCGGGAGGAAGTTCTTC. Encoded protein: CASSAGTSGRKFF.

This clone has just a few counts. V usage is TRBV7-2 and J usage is TRBJ2-5; 12 bases map to TRBD1. Germline CDR1 and CDR2: SGHTA and FQGNSA. The CDR3 spans 15 residues. V was clipped by 5 bases and J by 5 bases; unmatched bases: 6. This chain's CDR3 is CASSIGTGGRETQYF. CDR3 nucleotide sequence: TGTGCCAGCAGCATTGGGACAGGGGGCCGGGAGACCCAGTACTTC.

V gene TRBV2 combines with J gene TRBJ2-6, with TRBD2 as a possible D gene (6 bases). In germline, CDR1 is SNHLY, CDR2 FYNNEI. The CDR3 length is 15 residues. Trimming removed 4 bases from V and 1 base from J, with 8 bases in between. The CDR3, as DNA: TGTGCCAGCAGTGTGGAGGGTTCTGGGGCCAACGTCCTGACTTTC. Its protein is CASSVEGSGANVLTF.

This chain connects TRBV5-4 to TRBJ2-5; 8 nucleotides line up with TRBD2. V shed 2 bases and J 2 bases; nucleotides not matched to a gene: 8. This CDR3 has 16 amino acids. Germline values: CDR1 SGHNT, CDR2 YYREEE (reference sequence). The CDR3 region is CASSFPAGEPQETQYF. The CDR3 coding sequence is TGTGCCAGCAGCTTCCCAGCGGGGGAACCACAAGAGACCCAGTACTTC.

This clone was detected only a few times. The chain is built from TRBV4-2 and TRBJ2-1; D is unclear. Germline V CDR1 and CDR2: LGHNA, YNFKEQ. The V end was cut by 2 bases, the J end by 7 bases, with 6 bases between. This CDR3 region has 12 residues. In DNA, the CDR3 is TGTGCCAGCAGCCAATACGGTAATGAGCAGTTCTTC. Its protein is CASSQYGNEQFF.

This chain joins TRBV29-1 and TRBJ2-3; D not certain. The V end lost 3 bases, the J end lost 2 bases, and 15 bases lay between the germline ends. The CDR3 consists of 15 residues. The germline CDR1 and CDR2 sequences are SQVTM and ANQGSEA. The CDR3 nucleotides are TGCAGCGTTGAGACTTCACGGATAAACACAGATACGCAGTATTTT. It encodes CSVETSRINTDTQYF.

This clone was recorded a few times. The V gene is TRBV2, the J gene TRBJ1-5; D gene ambiguous. The CDR3 runs 15 residues. Per germline, CDR1 SNHLY and CDR2 FYNNEI. V dropped 7 bases and J dropped 0 bases, with 13 bases sitting between them. CDR3 protein: CASTTDGISNQPQHF. In DNA, the CDR3 is TGTGCCAGCACTACGGACGGGATTAGCAATCAGCCCCAGCATTTT.

The J gene is TRBJ2-2, the V gene TRBV11-2, with TRBD2 matching 9 bases. This CDR3 has 16 residues. Trimming took 5 bases from V and 4 from J; bases not matched to a gene: 8. Germline V gene lookup returns CDR1 SGHAT and CDR2 FQNNGV. The CDR3 spells CASSRIAGALTGELFF. In DNA form, the CDR3 reads TGTGCCAGCAGCCGAATAGCGGGAGCTCTCACCGGGGAGCTGTTTTTT.

This chain links TRBV30 with TRBJ2-7; possibly TRBD2 for D (5 bases). Trimming pared 5 bases from V and 0 bases from J, leaving 11 bases between. Germline V gives CDR1 GTSNPN, CDR2 SVGIG (reference sequence). The CDR3 runs to 13 residues. CDR3 DNA: TGTGCCTGGGGCTCGGGATCCTCCTACGAGCAGTACTTC. Amino acid sequence: CAWGSGSSYEQYF.

This clone has more than one count but fewer than ten. V gene TRBV4-1 combines with J gene TRBJ2-5, with D uncertain. The J call may be incorrect, as the DNA end agrees better with TRBJ2-7. CDR1 is MGHRA and CDR2 is YSYEKL in the germline V gene. The CDR3 spans 13 residues. CDR3: CASSQVVRGEQYF. CDR3 nucleotides: TGCGCCAGCAGCCAAGTGGTTCGAGGCGAGCAGTACTTC.

The J gene is TRBJ2-2, the V gene TRBV30; 9 bases align to TRBD2. CDR1 and CDR2 (germline): GTSNPN, SVGIG (reference sequence). Trimming at V came to 5 bases and at J to 3 bases, leaving 4 bases not matched to a gene. The CDR3 totals 14 residues. The CDR3 region is CAWAGGPDTGELFF. CDR3 nucleotides: TGTGCCTGGGCGGGAGGGCCGGACACCGGGGAGCTGTTTTTT.

J is TRBJ2-1 and V is TRBV18, with D maybe TRBD2 (6 bases). From germline, CDR1 is KGHSH and CDR2 LQKENI. The CDR3 runs to 17 residues. V was shortened by 3 bases and J by 0 bases, with 15 bases between the two germline ends. In DNA, the CDR3 is TGTGCCAGCTCACCCGGATCGGGGGAGATCTCCTACAATGAGCAGTTCTTC. Translating gives CASSPGSGEISYNEQFF.